This T cell receptor beta chain came from a study of shared clonotypes between healthy human individuals. Generated by immunoSEQ multiplex PCR, the TCRdb table keeps only in-frame clones and is missing some. The sample has roughly 700,000 clones, roughly 70% seen once. The V and J ends lost 6 bases and 0 bases respectively, with 14 bases between them. CDR3 length equals 15 residues. Germline V CDR1 and CDR2: LNHDA, SQIVND (reference sequence). The receptor's source is a woman between 25 and 40 years old in good health. The sample taken for sequencing was memory CD4+ T cells sorted from blood. Subset given: CD45RA-negative fraction. The chain is built from TRBV19 and TRBJ1-1; D is uncertain. CDR3 sequence (DNA): TGTGCCAGTAGGAACCACCGCCTGATGAACACTGAAGCTTTCTTT. Translated: CASRNHRLMNTEAFF.